Shown below are 14 T cell receptor beta chains from a single sample sequenced in a study of T cells in Graves' hyperthyroidism and ophthalmopathy. It was RNA transcripts that yielded the amplified TCR beta CDR3 regions. The TCR CDR3 was amplified in a first-round RT-PCR using the HTBI primer set. TCRdb used MiXCR to reprocess the multiplex PCR reads, holding one entry per CDR3 protein. The table includes 750,000 to 900,000 distinct CDR3 sequences, 38% detected once. Material for sequencing was blood. The origin of the receptors is a man aged 18 to 30 with Graves' hyperthyroidism.

This sequence joins TRBV29-1 and TRBJ2-2, with D possibly being TRBD1 or TRBD2 (5 bases each). The germline gives CDR1 SQVTM, CDR2 ANQGSEA. The CDR3 extends over 12 amino acids. V lost 7 bases, J lost 6 bases, and 12 bases lay in between. CDR3 sequence reads: CSGGSAPGELFF. The CDR3 nucleotides are TGCAGCGGGGGGAGCGCCCCCGGGGAGCTGTTTTTT.

The rearrangement links TRBV12-3 or TRBV12-4 to TRBJ1-3; 7 bases align to TRBD1. Trimming at V came to 6 bases and at J to 1 base, leaving 6 bases not matched to a gene. The CDR3 is 15 residues long. The CDR3 DNA reads TGTGCCAGCAGAAGACAGGGCCTATCTGGAAACACCATATATTTT. Translation gives CASRRQGLSGNTIYF.

This clonotype was recorded a few times. The chain employs TRBV11-2 and TRBJ2-5; TRBD2 might be the D (6 bases). With 5 bases removed from V and 0 bases from J, the gap between germline ends came to 13 bases. Germline lookup yields CDR1 SGHAT and CDR2 FQNNGV. This CDR3 has 15 residues. CDR3 in DNA: TGTGCCAGCAGCACCTCGGAGGGGAACCAAGAGACCCAGTACTTC. This sequence encodes CASSTSEGNQETQYF.

This clonotype was recorded at least ten times. The chain employs TRBV7-6 and TRBJ2-5; TRBD1 might be the D (5 bases). The germline gives CDR1 SGHVS, CDR2 FNYEAQ. The CDR3 consists of 12 residues. V lost 3 bases to trimming and J lost 6 bases, with 8 bases between them. In DNA form, the CDR3 reads TGTGCCAGCAGCTTCCTGGGGCAGACCCAGTACTTC. This encodes CASSFLGQTQYF.

Notes on this clonotype: A junction boundary mismatches the germline segment, possibly from a read error. This chain connects TRBV5-5 to TRBJ2-5; perhaps TRBD2 as D (6 bases). CDR1 is SGHKS, CDR2 YYEKEE, per germline (reference sequence). The CDR3 extends over 15 amino acids. The CDR3 here is CASGLGLVAGETQYF. The CDR3 DNA is TGTGCCAGCGGCTTAGGTCTCGTGGCGGGGGAGACCCAGTACTTC.

About this clonotype: At one end, the junction sequence differs from germline, possibly due to a read error. The J gene is TRBJ1-6, the V gene TRBV10-3; 10 bases are a match to TRBD1. Germline CDR1 is ENHRY and CDR2 is SYGVKD. This CDR3 comprises 15 residues. The CDR3 loop is CASSRTGGFYSPLHF. The CDR3 coding sequence is TGTGCCAGCAGTCGGACAGGGGGTTTTTATTCACCCCTCCACTTT.

The rearrangement links TRBV19 to TRBJ1-5, with D hard to call. The V gene's germline CDR1 is LNHDA and CDR2 SQIVND (reference sequence). CDR3 length: 18 residues. Trimming cost V 3 bases and J 0 bases, with 18 bases left between them. Here the CDR3 DNA reads TGTGCCAGTAGTATCCCCCGGGAAAAACGGGGTAGCAATCAGCCCCAGCATTTT. Protein product: CASSIPREKRGSNQPQHF.

A note on this clonotype: At one end the junction does not follow the germline gene, possibly because of a read error. The CDR3 protein is CASSRWTGGNTEAFF. In nucleotides, the CDR3 is TGTGCCAGCAGCCGCTGGACAGGGGGGAACACTGAAGCTTTCTTT. This chain joins TRBV4-1 and TRBJ1-1; 10 bases map to TRBD1. Germline CDR1 reads MGHRA; CDR2 reads YSYEKL. The CDR3 extends over 15 amino acids.

Concerning this clonotype itself: One end of the junction fails to match germline, which may point to a read error. The V gene is TRBV10-1, the J gene TRBJ2-5; D is unclear. TRBJ2-1 explains the end of the DNA better; the J call may be wrong. Germline V gene lookup returns CDR1 WNHNN and CDR2 SYGVQD (reference sequence). CDR3 length: 12 residues. In nucleotides, the CDR3 is TGTGCCAGCAGTGAGTCCATCGGGGAGCAGTTCTTC. It is translated as CASSESIGEQFF.

This clonotype was detected many times. The chain is built from TRBV25-1 and TRBJ2-5; D not certain. The V end was cut by 3 bases, the J end by 5 bases, with 7 bases between. The CDR3 sequence is 12 residues long. Germline V gene lookup returns CDR1 MGHDK and CDR2 SYGVNS. Here the CDR3 DNA reads TGTGCCAGCAGTGACCTCAGGGAGACCCAGTACTTC. It encodes CASSDLRETQYF.

CDR3 sequence: CASSESGGSTDTQYF. CDR3 in DNA: TGTGCCAGCAGTGAATCGGGGGGTAGCACAGATACGCAGTATTTT. The genes are TRBV2 and TRBJ2-3; TRBD2 matches 7 bases. V was pared by 2 bases and J by 0 bases, with 2 bases of the junction left unmatched. CDR1 is SNHLY and CDR2 is FYNNEI in the germline V gene. CDR3 length: 15 amino acids.

This clonotype was seen ten or more times. This sequence joins TRBV20-1 and TRBJ1-1; 10 nucleotides match TRBD1. Per germline, CDR1 DFQATT and CDR2 SNEGSKA (reference sequence). The CDR3 is 12 residues long. CDR3 region: CRGDRGDTEAFF. CDR3 bases: TGCAGGGGGGACAGGGGTGACACTGAAGCTTTCTTT.

The chain recombines TRBV9 with TRBJ2-7, with D hard to call. The CDR3 is 15 amino acids. V gave up 0 bases and J gave up 0 bases, with 10 bases separating them. From germline, CDR1 is SGDLS and CDR2 YYNGEE. DNA of the CDR3: TGTGCCAGCAGCGTAGGGAGCTCCACCTCCTACGAGCAGTACTTC. Residues: CASSVGSSTSYEQYF.

This clonotype was counted at least ten times. V and J are TRBV7-9 and TRBJ2-7; possibly TRBD2 for D (5 bases). The V end lost 3 bases, the J end lost 7 bases, and 10 bases lay between the germline ends. Germline lookup yields CDR1 SEHNR and CDR2 FQNEAQ (reference sequence). The length of the CDR3 is 12 residues. This CDR3 is CASSFLPGEQYF. As DNA, the CDR3 is TGTGCCAGCAGCTTCTTGCCGGGGGAGCAGTACTTC.